This T cell receptor (beta chain) is from a study of long-term antiretroviral therapy in people with HIV. V was pared by 2 bases and J by 2 bases, with 8 bases between. The CDR3 sequence is 15 residues long. Germline-derived CDR1 and CDR2 are SGHDT and YYEEEE. Version v3.0 of the immunoSEQ assay ran at survey level. Sequencing used immunoSEQ multiplex PCR; TCRdb keeps in-frame clones, though not all of them. The sample gives about 39,000 clones, around 85% of which show up once; roughly 4% is in the top ten. To note about this clone: Its antigen is undetermined.

Findings of the study overall: Dominating the repertoire at all time points were the clones that expanded before ART.

The receptor comes from a woman aged 45 to 65 with HIV. This rearrangement joins TRBV5-6 to TRBJ2-6, with D possibly TRBD2 on 7 matching bases. The sample consisted of unsorted PBMCs, taken 1.2 years after starting antiretroviral therapy. The DNA of the CDR3 is TGTGCCAGCAGCTTCGGGGGGCCTGGGGCCAACGTCCTGACTTTC. Amino acids: CASSFGGPGANVLTF.